Presented here are 27 T cell receptor beta chains from one specimen sequenced in a study of blood T cell repertoires in COVID-19. Sequencing used immunoSEQ multiplex PCR; TCRdb keeps in-frame clones, though not all of them. The table has some 390,000 clones, over 75% seen once; the top ten hold approximately 1.5%. The specimen sequenced was peripheral blood. These receptors were taken from a woman aged 40-49 years with COVID-19, enrolled during active disease.

This sequence joins TRBV7-2 and TRBJ1-2; 9 positions agree with TRBD1. Germline loops: CDR1 SGHTA, CDR2 FQGNSA. The CDR3 sequence is 14 residues long. V shed 3 bases and J 8 bases; nucleotides not matched to a gene: 7. In nucleotides, the CDR3 is TGTGCCAGCAGCTTGTTCGGGACAGGGAGCGGCTACACCTTC. As protein: CASSLFGTGSGYTF.

The rearrangement joins TRBV5-4 to TRBJ1-2, with a possible D match to TRBD1 (6 bases). Germline V lookup: CDR1 SGHNT, CDR2 YYREEE (reference sequence). The germline V and J ends were trimmed by 4 bases and 4 bases, with 14 bases remaining between them. This CDR3 is built from 14 residues. The CDR3 region is CASSPGGAGYGYTF. CDR3 DNA sequence: TGTGCCAGCAGCCCCGGGGGGGCTGGCTATGGCTACACCTTC.

The chain uses TRBV5-5 and TRBJ2-3, with TRBD1 matching 9 bases. V shed 3 bases, J shed 2 bases, and the junction held 1 base outside the gene matches. The CDR3 extends over 14 amino acids. Looked up from germline, CDR1 is SGHKS and CDR2 is YYEKEE (reference sequence). CDR3 region: CASSWTGVTDTQYF. The CDR3 DNA follows: TGTGCCAGCAGCTGGACAGGGGTCACAGATACGCAGTATTTT. The full variable domain, completed using reference TRBV5-5 and TRBJ2-3, is DAGVTQSPTHLIKTRGQQVTLRCSPISGHKSVSWYQQVLGQGPQFIFQYYEKEERGRGNFPDRFSARQFPNYSSELNVNALLLGDSALYLCASSWTGVTDTQYFGPGTRLTVL.

In the case of this clone: Different DNA sequences within this sample yield the same CDR3. The chain recombines TRBV28 with TRBJ2-7, with D hard to call. CDR1 is MDHEN and CDR2 is SYDVKM in the germline V gene. CDR3 size: 12 residues. Trimming removed 5 bases from V and 3 bases from J, with 8 bases in between. For the CDR3, the DNA is TGTGCCAGCAGTCCCGACAACTACGAGCAGTACTTC. It yields the protein CASSPDNYEQYF.

This chain uses TRBV6-5 with TRBJ2-3, with 8 bases that match TRBD1. Germline V gene lookup returns CDR1 MNHEY and CDR2 SVGAGI. There are 13 residues in the CDR3. Losses at the gene ends were 6 bases for V and 4 bases for J; bases not matched to a gene: 3. The CDR3 loop reads CASSPQGADTQYF. Here the CDR3 DNA reads TGTGCCAGCAGCCCACAGGGGGCAGATACGCAGTATTTT.

The chain carries TRBV5-1 and TRBJ2-1, with a weak D call TRBD2 (7 bases). V was trimmed by 4 bases and J by 9 bases, leaving 20 bases between them. Germline V gene lookup returns CDR1 SGHRS and CDR2 YFSETQ. This CDR3 is built from 15 residues. CDR3: CASSAYGLGGSEQFF. CDR3 in DNA: TGCGCCAGCAGCGCCTATGGACTAGGGGGGAGTGAGCAGTTCTTC.

The J gene is TRBJ1-2, the V gene TRBV6-6, with 8 bases matching TRBD1. J gave up 4 bases and V 5 bases, and 9 bases lay outside the gene matches. Germline V gene sequence: CDR1 MNHNY, CDR2 SVGAGI (reference sequence). The length of the CDR3 is 15 residues. CDR3 bases: TGTGCCAGCAGTACCATCGGACAGGGAACCTATGGCTACACCTTC. Translated, it gives CASSTIGQGTYGYTF.

The J gene is TRBJ1-2, the V gene TRBV3-1 (or the pseudogene TRBV3-2); no firm D call. The CDR3 is 15 residues long. Trimming cost V 2 bases and J 8 bases, with 18 bases left between them. CDR1 and CDR2 (germline): LGHDT, YNNKEL (reference sequence). The CDR3 here is CASSQPRGGTGGYTF. The CDR3 DNA is TGTGCCAGCAGCCAACCCCGAGGAGGTACCGGGGGCTACACCTTC.

The V call is TRBV5-5, the J call TRBJ2-2; D remains unclear. This CDR3 region has 12 residues. V was pared by 2 bases and J by 4 bases, with 3 bases between. CDR1 and CDR2 (germline): SGHKS, YYEKEE (reference sequence). The CDR3 reads CASSFGTGELFF. Written as DNA, the CDR3 is TGTGCCAGCAGCTTCGGCACCGGGGAGCTGTTTTTT.

The rearrangement links TRBV2 to TRBJ1-6; a possible D gene is TRBD1 (5 bases). Germline V gene data show CDR1 as SNHLY and CDR2 as FYNNEI. Trimming shortened V by 5 bases and J by 6 bases, and 8 bases separated the two germline ends. The CDR3 totals 13 residues. The CDR3 loop is CASSIQGNSPLHF. In nucleotides, the CDR3 is TGTGCCAGCAGTATCCAGGGTAATTCACCCCTCCACTTT.

The DNA of the CDR3 is TGTGCCATCAGTACCGGGACAGGGTCGACAAATCAGCCCCAGCATTTT. Translating it yields CAISTGTGSTNQPQHF. V is TRBV10-3 and J is TRBJ1-5; 9 bases are shared with TRBD1. This CDR3 has 16 residues. Germline V CDR1 and CDR2: ENHRY, SYGVKD. Trimming at V came to 5 bases and at J to 4 bases, leaving 9 bases not matched to a gene.

The rearrangement uses TRBV5-1 and TRBJ2-1, with D possibly TRBD2 on 6 matching bases. V lost 6 bases and J 8 bases, leaving 18 bases between the germline ends. Germline CDR1 and CDR2: SGHRS and YFSETQ. The CDR3 is made up of 14 amino acids. The chain's CDR3 is CASNQPGGIHEQFF. The CDR3 DNA reads as TGCGCCAGCAACCAACCTGGAGGGATCCATGAGCAGTTCTTC. The full variable domain, its missing parts supplied by reference TRBV5-1 and TRBJ2-1, is KAGVTQTPRYLIKTRGQQVTLSCSPISGHRSVSWYQQTPGQGLQFLFEYFSETQRNKGNFPGRFSGRQFSNSRSEMNVSTLELGDSALYLCASNQPGGIHEQFFGPGTRLTVL.

The rearrangement joins TRBV6-5 to TRBJ2-5; TRBD2 is a possible D gene (5 bases). CDR3 length: 13 residues. Trimming left V 5 bases short and J 2 bases short, with 9 bases between. Germline CDR1 and CDR2: MNHEY and SVGAGI. The CDR3 nucleotides are TGTGCCAGCAGTAGACCGGGACAAGAGACCCAGTACTTC. Protein product: CASSRPGQETQYF.

The chain is built from TRBV18 and TRBJ2-3; D ambiguous. Per germline, CDR1 KGHSH and CDR2 LQKENI. This CDR3 is built from 13 residues. V dropped 3 bases and J dropped 1 base, with 5 bases sitting between them. Here the CDR3 DNA reads TGTGCCAGCTCACCCCCAGGCACAGATACGCAGTATTTT. Protein product: CASSPPGTDTQYF.

The V gene is TRBV25-1, the J gene TRBJ1-2; TRBD1 aligns across 7 bases. Germline CDR1 reads MGHDK; CDR2 reads SYGVNS. V dropped 1 base and J dropped 6; count of bases not matched to a gene: 11. CDR3 size: 16 residues. As DNA, the CDR3 is TGTGCCAGCAGTGAATCATGGTCAGGGGGACGAGATGGCTACACCTTC. Translating it yields CASSESWSGGRDGYTF.

V usage is TRBV6-5 and J usage is TRBJ1-1; 9 bases fit TRBD1. CDR1 is MNHEY and CDR2 is SVGAGI in the germline V gene. The J segment lost 5 bases and the V segment lost 6 bases, leaving 4 bases of the junction unmatched. There are 13 residues in the CDR3. CDR3 amino acids: CASSLDRGTEAFF. CDR3 nucleotides: TGTGCCAGCAGCCTAGACAGGGGGACTGAAGCTTTCTTT.

The V gene is TRBV6-2 or TRBV6-3, the J gene TRBJ1-2; D is uncertain. The germline V gene has CDR1 MNHEY and CDR2 SVGEGT. This CDR3 has 14 residues. The germline V and J ends were trimmed by 4 bases and 8 bases, with 17 bases remaining between them. The CDR3 DNA follows: TGTGCCAGCAGTTCCCGGGCCGCCCGAGGGGGCTACACCTTC. Translating it yields CASSSRAARGGYTF.

The chain links TRBV28 to TRBJ1-1; D possibly corresponds to TRBD1 (5 bases). The CDR3 is made up of 17 amino acids. With 6 bases removed from V and 0 bases from J, the gap between germline ends came to 20 bases. Germline V gives CDR1 MDHEN, CDR2 SYDVKM. CDR3 nucleotide sequence: TGTGCCAGCAGCGCGGTTGGGGCACAGTTCATGAACACTGAAGCTTTCTTT. Protein product: CASSAVGAQFMNTEAFF. Full variable domain (missing parts from reference TRBV28 and TRBJ1-1): DVKVTQSSRYLVKRTGEKVFLECVQDMDHENMFWYRQDPGLGLRLIYFSYDVKMKEKGDIPEGYSVSREKKERFSLILESASTNQTSMYLCASSAVGAQFMNTEAFFGQGTRLTVV.

The chain employs TRBV7-6 and TRBJ1-4; 10 bases are shared with TRBD1. Germline assignment: CDR1 SGHVS and CDR2 FNYEAQ. The CDR3 has 16 amino acids. V gave up 1 base and J gave up 5 bases; unmatched junction bases: 4. The CDR3 DNA sequence: TGTGCCAGCAGCTTAGATAGGACAGGGGGGAATGAAAAACTGTTTTTT. This encodes CASSLDRTGGNEKLFF.

The gene calls are TRBV7-2 and TRBJ2-5, with TRBD2 identical over 8 bases. The CDR3 consists of 17 residues. Unmatched junction bases numbered 10, after V lost 2 bases and J lost 2 bases. Germline V CDR1 and CDR2: SGHTA, FQGNSA. As DNA, the CDR3 is TGTGCCAGCAGCTTATCCTTCCCTCGGGGGGGGCAAGAGACCCAGTACTTC. Its protein is CASSLSFPRGGQETQYF.

This chain connects TRBV7-4 to TRBJ1-4, with 8 nucleotides matching TRBD1. The CDR3 length is 17 residues. From germline, CDR1 is SGHVT and CDR2 SQSDAQ. Germline trimming cut 4 bases from V and 3 bases from J; bases unmatched to any gene: 10. In DNA, the CDR3 is TGTGCCAGCAGCTCCCGGACAGGGTGTGCAGCTAATGAAAAACTGTTTTTT. This translates into CASSSRTGCAANEKLFF.

The chain recombines TRBV6-2 or TRBV6-3 with TRBJ1-6; 8 bases fit TRBD1. The CDR3 has 15 amino acids. V was pared by 6 bases and J by 5 bases, with 6 bases of the junction left unmatched. Per the germline V gene, CDR1 is MNHEY and CDR2 is SVGEGT. The chain's CDR3 is CASSKTGAHNSPLHF. As DNA, the CDR3 is TGTGCCAGCAGCAAGACAGGGGCCCATAATTCACCCCTCCACTTT.

The rearrangement joins TRBV12-3 or TRBV12-4 to TRBJ1-2, with D unclear. Trimming took off 6 bases at V and 4 bases at J, with 12 bases between the two ends. The CDR3 runs 13 residues. The CDR3 loop reads CASSGSTSYGYTF. Here the CDR3 DNA reads TGTGCCAGCAGCGGGTCGACCAGCTATGGCTACACCTTC.

The J gene is TRBJ1-1, the V gene TRBV7-3; 7 bases are shared with TRBD1. Looked up from germline, CDR1 is SGHTA and CDR2 is FQGTGA. The V gene end was trimmed by 1 base and the J gene end by 2 bases; junction bases not matched to a gene: 1. This CDR3 region has 14 residues. DNA for the CDR3: TGTGCCAGCAGCTTAAACAGGGGTAACACTGAAGCTTTCTTT. This gives the protein CASSLNRGNTEAFF. Variable domain in full (rest from reference TRBV7-3 and TRBJ1-1): GAGVSQTPSNKVTEKGKYVELRCDPISGHTALYWYRQSLGQGPEFLIYFQGTGAADDSGLPNDRFFAVRPEGSVSTLKIQRTERGDSAVYLCASSLNRGNTEAFFGQGTRLTVV.

This clone was counted once. The chain has TRBV5-8 and TRBJ1-5; D not certain. The CDR3 extends over 13 amino acids. The V gene's germline CDR1 is SGHTS and CDR2 YDEGEE. V was shortened by 2 bases and J by 6 bases, with 9 bases between the two germline ends. CDR3 protein: CASSFGVLQPQHF. The DNA for the CDR3 is TGTGCCAGCAGCTTCGGGGTTCTTCAGCCCCAGCATTTT.

The chain combines TRBV28 with TRBJ1-5; no definite D call. The CDR3 is made up of 14 amino acids. Germline CDR1 MDHEN, CDR2 SYDVKM. Trimming pared 10 bases from V and 2 bases from J, leaving 15 bases between. Here the CDR3 DNA reads TGTGCCAACCAAAGGTCGGCGGGCAATCAGCCCCAGCATTTT. It translates to CANQRSAGNQPQHF.

The chain carries TRBV2 and TRBJ2-5; 8 nucleotides agree with TRBD2. The CDR3 spans 14 residues. Germline V CDR1 and CDR2: SNHLY, FYNNEI. Trimming cost V 4 bases and J 4 bases; bases outside gene matches: 5. CDR3 in DNA: TGTGCCAGCAGTGGTATAAGCGGGAGAGAGACCCAGTACTTC. It specifies CASSGISGRETQYF.